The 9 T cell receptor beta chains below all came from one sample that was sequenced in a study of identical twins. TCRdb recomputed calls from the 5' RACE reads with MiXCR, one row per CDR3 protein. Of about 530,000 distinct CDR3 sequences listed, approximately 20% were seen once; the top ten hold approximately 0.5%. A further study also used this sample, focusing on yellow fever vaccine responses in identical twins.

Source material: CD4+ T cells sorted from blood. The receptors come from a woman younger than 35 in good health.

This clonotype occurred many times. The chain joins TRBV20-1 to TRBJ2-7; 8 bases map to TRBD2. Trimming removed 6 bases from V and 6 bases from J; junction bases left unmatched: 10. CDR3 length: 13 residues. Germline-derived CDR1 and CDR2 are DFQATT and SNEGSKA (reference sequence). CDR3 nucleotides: TGCAGTGCGCCGAGCGGGAGTTGGGCCGAGCAGTACTTC. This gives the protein CSAPSGSWAEQYF.

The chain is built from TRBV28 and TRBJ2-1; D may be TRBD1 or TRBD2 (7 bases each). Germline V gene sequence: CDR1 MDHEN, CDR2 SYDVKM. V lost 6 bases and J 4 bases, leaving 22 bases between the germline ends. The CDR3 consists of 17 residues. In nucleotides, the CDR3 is TGTGCCAGCAGGCCCGCAGGGGGTTCTAGCGGATACAATGAGCAGTTCTTC. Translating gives CASRPAGGSSGYNEQFF.

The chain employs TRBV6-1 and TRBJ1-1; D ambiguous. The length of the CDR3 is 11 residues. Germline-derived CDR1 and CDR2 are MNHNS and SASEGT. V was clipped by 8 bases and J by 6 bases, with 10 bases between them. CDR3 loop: CASVQAAEAFF. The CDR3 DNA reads TGTGCCAGCGTGCAAGCCGCTGAAGCTTTCTTT.

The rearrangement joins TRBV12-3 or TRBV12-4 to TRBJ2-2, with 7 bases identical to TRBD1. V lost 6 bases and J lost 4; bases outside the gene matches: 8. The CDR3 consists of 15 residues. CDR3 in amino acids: CASRTTGVATGELFF. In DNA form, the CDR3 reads TGTGCCAGCAGGACAACAGGGGTGGCCACCGGGGAGCTGTTTTTT.

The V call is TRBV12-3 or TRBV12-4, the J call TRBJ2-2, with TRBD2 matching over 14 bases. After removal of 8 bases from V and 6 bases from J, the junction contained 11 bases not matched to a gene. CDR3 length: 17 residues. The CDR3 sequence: CASQPGLAGAGPGELFF. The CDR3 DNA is TGTGCCAGCCAACCGGGACTAGCGGGAGCCGGTCCCGGGGAGCTGTTTTTT.

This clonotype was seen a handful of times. The CDR3 spells CASMVTRVSSSEAFF. For the CDR3, the DNA is TGTGCCAGTATGGTCACGAGGGTCAGTTCATCTGAAGCTTTCTTT. This chain uses TRBV19 with TRBJ1-1; D not certain. Trimming shortened V by 7 bases and J by 6 bases, and 21 bases separated the two germline ends. The CDR3 runs to 15 residues. Germline values: CDR1 LNHDA, CDR2 SQIVND (reference sequence).

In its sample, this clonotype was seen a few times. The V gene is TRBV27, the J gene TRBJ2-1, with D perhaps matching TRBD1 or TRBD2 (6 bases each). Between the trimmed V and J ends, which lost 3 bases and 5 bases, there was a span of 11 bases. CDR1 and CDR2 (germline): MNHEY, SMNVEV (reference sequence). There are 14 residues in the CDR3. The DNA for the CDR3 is TGTGCCAGCAGTTTTCGGAGGGGGGACAATGAGCAGTTCTTC. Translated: CASSFRRGDNEQFF.

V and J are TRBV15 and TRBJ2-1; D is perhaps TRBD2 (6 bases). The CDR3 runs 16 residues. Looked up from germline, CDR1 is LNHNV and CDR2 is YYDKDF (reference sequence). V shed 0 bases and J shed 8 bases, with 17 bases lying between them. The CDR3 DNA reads TGTGCCACCAGCAGAGATGGGTCTAGCGCGCTGGATGAGCAGTTCTTC. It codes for CATSRDGSSALDEQFF.

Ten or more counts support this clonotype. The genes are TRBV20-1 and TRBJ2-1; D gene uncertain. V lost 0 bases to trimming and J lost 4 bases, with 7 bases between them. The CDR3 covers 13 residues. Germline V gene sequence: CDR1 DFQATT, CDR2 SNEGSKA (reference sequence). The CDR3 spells CSARDYSYNEQFF. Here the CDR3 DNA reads TGCAGTGCTAGAGACTATTCGTACAATGAGCAGTTCTTC.